These 14 T cell receptor beta chains share one sample of origin, sequenced in a study of T cells expressing NK-cell markers. Using the 5' RACE reads, TCRdb records one entry per CDR3 protein without DNA. The sample data list some 140,000 distinct CDR3 sequences. Input material: blood T cells: a sorted CD56 or NKG2C T cell subset, CD4+ or CD8+ T cells, or bulk PBMC T cells (not recorded which). These receptors were collected from a woman aged 50 to 60 in good health.

The chain combines TRBV20-1 with TRBJ2-4; TCRdb designates TRBD2, a call that cannot be tested without DNA. The CDR3 extends over 15 amino acids. Germline assignment: CDR1 DFQATT and CDR2 SNEGSKA (reference sequence). The CDR3: CSARRAEQAKNIQYF.

This rearrangement joins TRBV24-1 to TRBJ2-3; the D gene TCRdb calls, TRBD1, cannot be checked with no DNA. CDR1 is KGHDR, CDR2 SFDVKD, per germline. The CDR3 has 16 residues. The CDR3 is CATSDPPSDSTDTQYF.

The CDR3 loop reads CAVPVGLAEQYF. V gene TRBV6-1 combines with J gene TRBJ2-7; the D call of TRBD1 rests on TCRdb alone, since no DNA is present to check it. CDR1 is MNHNS and CDR2 is SASEGT in the germline V gene. The CDR3 is made up of 12 amino acids.

The gene calls are TRBV20-1 and TRBJ2-1; with no DNA, the TCRdb D assignment of TRBD2 cannot be verified. Germline V gene lookup returns CDR1 DFQATT and CDR2 SNEGSKA (reference sequence). This CDR3 spans 15 amino acids. CDR3 sequence: CSARDRPSGNNEQFF.

The chain has TRBV12-3 or TRBV12-4 and TRBJ2-1; TCRdb outputs TRBD1, but without DNA this stays unchecked. The CDR3 runs 14 residues. The chain's CDR3 is CASSYGGLYNEQFF.

The chain couples TRBV2 to TRBJ1-1. The germline V gene has CDR1 SNHLY and CDR2 FYNNEI. This CDR3 contains 15 residues. CDR3 amino acids: CASRGRKPEDTEAFF. Complete variable domain (other parts from reference TRBV2 and TRBJ1-1): EPEVTQTPSHQVTQMGQEVILRCVPISNHLYFYWYRQILGQKVEFLVSFYNNEISEKSEIFDDQFSVERPDGSNFTLKIRSTKLEDSAMYFCASRGRKPEDTEAFFGQGTRLTVV.

This rearrangement joins TRBV7-9 to TRBJ2-2; TCRdb's D gene call, TRBD1, goes unchecked for lack of DNA. The germline V gene has CDR1 SEHNR and CDR2 FQNEAQ (reference sequence). This CDR3 has 15 residues. The CDR3 here is CASSRTAANTGELFF.

This rearrangement joins TRBV5-1 to TRBJ2-1; TCRdb indicates TRBD2, and absent DNA this call remains unverified. Germline V gene data show CDR1 as SGHRS and CDR2 as YFSETQ. This CDR3 has 15 residues. CDR3 residues: CASSGTSGTRNEQFF.

The chain joins TRBV7-9 to TRBJ1-2. The CDR3 totals 13 residues. Germline CDR1 reads SEHNR; CDR2 reads FQNEAQ (reference sequence). The CDR3 sequence is CASSLKASYGYTF.

J is TRBJ1-6 and V is TRBV15; TCRdb indicates TRBD1, and absent DNA this call remains unverified. CDR1 LNHNV and CDR2 YYDKDF come from the germline V gene (reference sequence). The CDR3 length is 14 residues. CDR3: CAARGEGSNSPLHF.

The V call is TRBV6-1, the J call TRBJ1-2. The CDR3 covers 13 residues. Per germline, CDR1 MNHNS and CDR2 SASEGT. CDR3 sequence: CASSDIRRYGYTF.

This chain joins TRBV19 and TRBJ2-1; TCRdb proposes TRBD2, but this gene call is untestable without DNA. The CDR3 extends over 15 amino acids. CDR1 LNHDA and CDR2 SQIVND come from the germline V gene (reference sequence). CDR3 sequence: CASSTSGGSVNEQFF.

The chain combines TRBV27 with TRBJ2-1; with no DNA, the TCRdb D assignment of TRBD1 cannot be verified. This CDR3 has 17 residues. CDR1 is MNHEY, CDR2 SMNVEV, per germline (reference sequence). CDR3 sequence reads: CASSPIPATPWDNEQFF.

The rearrangement uses TRBV7-8 and TRBJ2-5; TCRdb's D call of TRBD2 is untestable without DNA. The CDR3 length is 15 residues. Germline-derived CDR1 and CDR2 are SGHVS and FQNEAQ. The CDR3: CASSFTGLTGETQYF.